This TCR beta chain stems from a study of blood T cell repertoires in COVID-19. Whole-study context: Samples came from the United States, Italy and Spain, spanning acute and convalescent COVID-19.

This clone is a singleton in its sample. The germline V gene encodes CDR1 MDHEN and CDR2 SYDVKM. CDR3 length: 15 residues. The V and J ends lost 7 bases and 0 bases respectively, with 13 bases between them. As handled by the study authors: Reference gene primer amplification in the assay estimated nucleated cell counts. Method: immunoSEQ multiplex PCR; TCRdb's copy keeps in-frame clones and lacks some. The DNA gave D and trimming, while V, J and clone size come from that table. The sample holds more than 150,000 clones, approximately 91% seen once. The genes are TRBV28 and TRBJ1-5, with D unclear. Sequencing used peripheral blood. This TCR derives from a woman between 65 and 79 years old with acute or convalescent COVID-19. The chain's CDR3 is CASTLVGYSNQPQHF. Written as DNA, the CDR3 is TGTGCCAGCACCTTAGTCGGGTATAGCAATCAGCCCCAGCATTTT.